This TCR beta chain is drawn from a study of blood T cells in healthy people across ages. CDR3 length: 11 amino acids. V was trimmed by 7 bases and J by 10 bases, leaving 13 bases between them. Per germline, CDR1 MNHNY and CDR2 SVGAGI (reference sequence). A second PCR, run for about 6 to 11 cycles, used a sample-barcoded 5' primer plus a J-beta primer mix. TCRdb re-called the 5' RACE reads through MiXCR, storing one row per CDR3 protein. This table holds fewer than 2,000,000 distinct CDR3 sequences, about 35% found once. This receptor was taken from a woman younger than 45 in good health. The J gene is TRBJ1-1, the V gene TRBV6-6, with D tentatively TRBD1 (6 bases). Sequenced material: blood. The CDR3 is CASTEGGAAFF. In DNA form, the CDR3 reads TGTGCCAGCACCGAGGGGGGAGCAGCTTTCTTT.